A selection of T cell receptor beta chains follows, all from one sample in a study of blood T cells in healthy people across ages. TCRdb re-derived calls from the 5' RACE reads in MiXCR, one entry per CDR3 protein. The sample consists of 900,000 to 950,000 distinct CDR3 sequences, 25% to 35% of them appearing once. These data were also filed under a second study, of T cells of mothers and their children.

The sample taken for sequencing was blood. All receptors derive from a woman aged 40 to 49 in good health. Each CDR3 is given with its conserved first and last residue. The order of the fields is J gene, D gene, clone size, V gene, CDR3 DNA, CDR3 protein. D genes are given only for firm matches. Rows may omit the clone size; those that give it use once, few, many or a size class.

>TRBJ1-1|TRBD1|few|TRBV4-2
TGTGCCAGCAGCCAGTCCACAGGGGGAACTGAAGCTTTCTTT
CASSQSTGGTEAFF
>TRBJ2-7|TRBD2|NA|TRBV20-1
TGCAGTGCTAGAGAGGGCGGACTAGCGGGGGGCAATGAGCAGTACTTC
CSAREGGLAGGNEQYF
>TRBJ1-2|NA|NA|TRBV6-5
TGTGCCAGCAGTTACGGGGGGGCGGGGGATCCCTATGGCTACACCTTC
CASSYGGAGDPYGYTF
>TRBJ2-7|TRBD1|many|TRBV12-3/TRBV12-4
TGTGCCAGCAGGCGACAGGGTGTAGGCGAGCAGTACTTC
CASRRQGVGEQYF
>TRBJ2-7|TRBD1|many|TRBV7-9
TGTGCCAGCAGTTACGGACAGGACGAGCAGTACTTC
CASSYGQDEQYF
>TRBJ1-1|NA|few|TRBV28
TGTGCCAGCAAATCAATGGCTGGAGACACTGAAGCTTTCTTT
CASKSMAGDTEAFF
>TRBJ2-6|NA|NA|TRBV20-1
TGCAGTGCCGCGGATGCCGCTTCGGGCAACTCTGGGGCCAACGTCCTGACTTTC
CSAADAASGNSGANVLTF
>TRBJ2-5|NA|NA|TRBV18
TGTGCCAGCTCACCATCACAGGATGAGCAGTACTTC
CASSPSQDEQYF
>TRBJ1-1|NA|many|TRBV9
TGTGCCAGCAGCGCCCACCCCAGGGATCACACTGAAGCTTTCTTT
CASSAHPRDHTEAFF
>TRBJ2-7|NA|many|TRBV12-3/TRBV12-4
TGTGCCAGCAGTCCGGCGGGGCTCTCCTACGAGCAGTACTTC
CASSPAGLSYEQYF
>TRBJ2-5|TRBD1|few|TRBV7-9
TGTGCCAGCAGCTTCAGGGGGCATGAAGAGACCCAGTACTTC
CASSFRGHEETQYF
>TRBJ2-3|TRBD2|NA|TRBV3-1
TGTGCCAGCAGCCAGGGACTTAGCGGGGGGTCCACAGATACGCAGTATTTT
CASSQGLSGGSTDTQYF
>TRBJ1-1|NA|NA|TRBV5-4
TGTGCCAGCAGCTTGAAGTGGGGTAACACTGAAGCTTTCTTT
CASSLKWGNTEAFF
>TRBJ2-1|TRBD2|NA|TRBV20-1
TGCAGTGCCTTCCCCCCGGGACTAGCGGGAGGGGCCTACAATGAGCAGTTCTTC
CSAFPPGLAGGAYNEQFF
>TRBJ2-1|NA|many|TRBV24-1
TGTGCCACCAGTGATTGGTCCAGTACCTACAATGAGCAGTTCTTC
CATSDWSSTYNEQFF
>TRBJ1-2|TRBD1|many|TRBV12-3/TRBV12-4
TGTGCCAGCAGTGGGGACAGGGAAGAGTACACCTTC
CASSGDREEYTF
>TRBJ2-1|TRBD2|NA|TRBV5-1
TGCGCCGGCAGCTTGGCACCCGGGAGGGAAAATGAGCAGTTCTTC
CAGSLAPGRENEQFF
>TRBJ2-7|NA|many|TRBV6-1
TGTGCCAGCAGGCGGAACAGCCACGAGCAGTACTTC
CASRRNSHEQYF
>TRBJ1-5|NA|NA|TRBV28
TGTGCCAGCAGTTTGCATGCGTCCAGCAATCAGCCCCAGCATTTT
CASSLHASSNQPQHF
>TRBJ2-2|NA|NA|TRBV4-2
TGTGCCAGCAGCCTCGGAGCCAGGGACACCGGGGAGCTGTTTTTT
CASSLGARDTGELFF
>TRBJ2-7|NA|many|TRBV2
TGTGCCAGCAGTGTCCGCTACGAGCAGTACTTC
CASSVRYEQYF
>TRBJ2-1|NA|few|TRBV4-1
TGCGCCAGCAGCCAAACCCCCAGGGAGGTTGGGTACAATGAGCAGTTCTTC
CASSQTPREVGYNEQFF
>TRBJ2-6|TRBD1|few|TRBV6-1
TGTGCCAGCAGTCGATCCGGGACAGGGCTGTCTGGGGCCAACGTCCTGACTTTC
CASSRSGTGLSGANVLTF
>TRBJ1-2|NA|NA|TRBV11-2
TGTGCCAGCAGCCTAACAGACAGATCCTATGGCTACATCTTC
CASSLTDRSYGYIF
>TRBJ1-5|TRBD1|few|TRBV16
TGTGCCAGCAGCCAAGTACTCCATCGGACAGGGAGTCAGCCCCAGCATTTT
CASSQVLHRTGSQPQHF
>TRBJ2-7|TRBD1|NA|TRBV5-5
TGTGCCGGCACCCCCTGGACAGGGGGCTCTTACGAGCAGTACTTC
CAGTPWTGGSYEQYF
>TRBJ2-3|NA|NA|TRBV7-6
TGTGCCAGCAGCTTTTCGCCACGGGGGCCCACTCAATCATTGGATACGCAGTATTTT
CASSFSPRGPTQSLDTQYF
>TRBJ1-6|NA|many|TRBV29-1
TGCAGCGTTGCCCCCGACGGGGTGGATTCACCCCTCCACTTT
CSVAPDGVDSPLHF
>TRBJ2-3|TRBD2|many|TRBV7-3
TGTGCCAGCAGCTTGGGGACTAGTCAGACAGATACGCAGTATTTT
CASSLGTSQTDTQYF
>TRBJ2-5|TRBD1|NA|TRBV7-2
TGTGCCAGCAGCGCCCGGACAGGGGGCCCCGAGACCCAGTACTTC
CASSARTGGPETQYF
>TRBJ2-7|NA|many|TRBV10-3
TGTGCCATCAGTGACCGGACAGCCTCCTACGAGCAGTACTTC
CAISDRTASYEQYF
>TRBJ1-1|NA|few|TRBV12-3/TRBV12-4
TGTGCCACCGGAGGAAACTTGAACACTGAAGCTTTCTTT
CATGGNLNTEAFF
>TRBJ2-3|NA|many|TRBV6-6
TGTGCCAGCAGTTACTCGGAGGGGGCGCTGACAGATACGCAGTATTTT
CASSYSEGALTDTQYF
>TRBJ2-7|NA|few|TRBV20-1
TGCAGTGCGGATCACCGGGACTCCTACAATGAGCAGTACTTC
CSADHRDSYNEQYF
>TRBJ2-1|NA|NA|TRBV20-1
TGCAGTGCTCTCCGAACAGCGAGTAAGCCCAATGAGCAGTTCTTC
CSALRTASKPNEQFF
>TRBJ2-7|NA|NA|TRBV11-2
TGTGCCAGCAGCTTAGCTTGTAGTGAGCAGTACTTC
CASSLACSEQYF
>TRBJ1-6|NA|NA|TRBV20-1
TGCAGTGTCCGAGGAGCGGCTGATAATTCACCCCTCCACTTT
CSVRGAADNSPLHF
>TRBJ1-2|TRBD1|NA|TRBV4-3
TGCGCCAGCAGCCAAGATCCCCGGGGACAGGGAAGGGGCTACACCTTC
CASSQDPRGQGRGYTF
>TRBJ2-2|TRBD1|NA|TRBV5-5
TGTGCCAGCAGCCCCGATCGGACAGGGGTGAACACCAGGGAGCTGTTTTTT
CASSPDRTGVNTRELFF
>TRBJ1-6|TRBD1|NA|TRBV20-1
TGCAGTGCTACCGGGACAGGGGATTCACCCCTCCACTTT
CSATGTGDSPLHF
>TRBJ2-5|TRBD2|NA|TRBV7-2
TGTGCCAGCATGGCGTCGGCGGGGAGGGGAGAGACCCAGTACTTC
CASMASAGRGETQYF
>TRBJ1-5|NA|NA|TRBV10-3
TGTGCCATCAGTGAGCGTGGGCAGCCTAGCAATCAGCCCCAGCATTTT
CAISERGQPSNQPQHF
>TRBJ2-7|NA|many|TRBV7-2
TGTGCCAGCAGGACCGGGCTATACGAGCAGTACTTC
CASRTGLYEQYF
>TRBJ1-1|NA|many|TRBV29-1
TGCAGCATACGACAGAACACTGAAGCTTTCTTT
CSIRQNTEAFF
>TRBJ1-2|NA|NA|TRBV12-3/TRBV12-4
TGTGCCAGCAGCTCACGACGGGCGGGTGGCTACACCTTC
CASSSRRAGGYTF
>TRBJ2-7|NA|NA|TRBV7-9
TGTGCCAGCAGCCAAATGGGGGACGAGCAGTACTTC
CASSQMGDEQYF
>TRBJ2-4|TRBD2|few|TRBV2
TGTGCCAGCAGTGAATATATAGCGGGGGTTTACAATGAGCAGTACTTC
CASSEYIAGVYNEQYF
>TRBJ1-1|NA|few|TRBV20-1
TGCAGTGCTAGAGTTGGGGGGAGACCGAACACTGAAGCTTTCTTT
CSARVGGRPNTEAFF
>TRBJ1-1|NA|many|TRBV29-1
TGCAGCGTTAAGGGAAGCATGAACACTGAAGCTTTCTTT
CSVKGSMNTEAFF
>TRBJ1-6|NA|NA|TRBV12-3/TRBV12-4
TGTGCCAGCAGTTTAAAGCAGGGTATCAATTCACCCCTCCACTTT
CASSLKQGINSPLHF
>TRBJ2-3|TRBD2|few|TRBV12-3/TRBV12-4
TGTGCCAGCAGTTTCAGCCGCCTAGCGGGGAGCACAGATACGCAGTATTTT
CASSFSRLAGSTDTQYF
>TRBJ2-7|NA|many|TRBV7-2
TGTGCCAGCAGCTTATCGACAGTCCGTTCCTACGAGCAGTACTTC
CASSLSTVRSYEQYF
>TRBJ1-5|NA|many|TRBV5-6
TGTGCCAGCAGCTTGGGACAGCTCAATCAGCCCCAGCATTTT
CASSLGQLNQPQHF
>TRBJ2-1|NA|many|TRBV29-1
TGCAGCGAAACCTCCCCCGGCGGTACCGGACGTTCCTACAATGAGCAGTTCTTC
CSETSPGGTGRSYNEQFF
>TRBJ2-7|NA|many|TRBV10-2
TGCGCCAGCAGACCCCCCTCCAGTGGGCAGGGATGGGAGCAGTACTTC
CASRPPSSGQGWEQYF